Listed below are T cell receptor beta chains from one sample, sequenced in a study of T cells after yellow fever vaccination. TCRdb used MiXCR to reprocess the 5' RACE reads, holding one entry per CDR3 protein. The sample holds a few hundred thousand distinct CDR3 sequences, about 5.2% seen once. Specimen: CD4+ T cells sorted from PBMCs, collected on the day of the yellow fever booster vaccination. These receptors were collected from a man aged 18-30 years who received the YFV17D yellow fever vaccine. The CDR3 runs from the conserved cysteine through the conserved F or W. A D gene is named only where the DNA matches it firmly. Part of the rows lack a size; the others show once, few, many or a class for expanded clones.

v_gene,d_gene,abundance,j_gene,CDR3nt,CDR3aa
TRBV5-1,-,many,TRBJ2-5,TGTGCCAGCAGCTCCTCGGGCGGCGAGACCCAGTACTTC,CASSSSGGETQYF
TRBV12-3/TRBV12-4,-,few,TRBJ1-1,TGTGCCAGCAGTTTACACAGGGCGTTCACTGAAGCTTTCTTT,CASSLHRAFTEAFF
TRBV3-1,-,many,TRBJ2-7,TGTGCCAGCAGTTTTTCCTACGAGCAGTACTTC,CASSFSYEQYF
TRBV18,-,few,TRBJ2-7,TGTGCCAGCTCACCAACGACTTCTCTCACCTACGAGCAGTACTTC,CASSPTTSLTYEQYF
TRBV7-6,-,few,TRBJ1-6,TGTGCCAGCAGCTTAATCGCAGGCTTCCATTCACCCCTCCACTTT,CASSLIAGFHSPLHF
TRBV28,-,many,TRBJ1-5,TGTGCCAGCAGCTCCTCAGGTCAGCCCCAGCATTTT,CASSSSGQPQHF
TRBV4-3,-,few,TRBJ2-1,TGCGCCAGCAGCCAAGACCCTAGAGGGGATGAGCAGTTCTTC,CASSQDPRGDEQFF
TRBV6-2/TRBV6-3,TRBD2,-,TRBJ2-2,TGTGCCAGCAGTTATCCGCGGGGGAGGGCCGGGGAGCTGTTTTTT,CASSYPRGRAGELFF
TRBV29-1,TRBD1,few,TRBJ1-2,TGCAGCGTTGGCAGGGGGCGGATGGTTGATGGCTACACCTTC,CSVGRGRMVDGYTF
TRBV6-5,-,-,TRBJ1-6,TGTGCCAGCAGTTTTACAAGGAACGGTTCACCCCTCCACTTT,CASSFTRNGSPLHF
TRBV10-1,TRBD1,-,TRBJ1-2,TGCGCCAGCAGTGAGTCGTTAGGGGGCGCTTCTAACTATGGCTACACCTTC,CASSESLGGASNYGYTF
TRBV12-3/TRBV12-4,-,many,TRBJ1-3,TGTGCCAGCAGTTTAGTCCAGGGAAACACCATATATTTT,CASSLVQGNTIYF
TRBV5-1,TRBD1,many,TRBJ1-4,TGCGCCAGCAGCTTGGGAGACAGGGGGTCTGGTGAAAAACTGTTTTTT,CASSLGDRGSGEKLFF
TRBV7-2,-,many,TRBJ2-1,TGTGCCAGTAGACGGGCGGGGCCATACAATGAGCAGTTCTTC,CASRRAGPYNEQFF
TRBV7-2,-,many,TRBJ1-3,TGTGCCAGCAGCCACCGGGGCCGGGGGACTCTCTCTGGAAACACCATATATTTT,CASSHRGRGTLSGNTIYF
TRBV3-1,-,many,TRBJ2-1,TGTGCCAGCAGCCAAGATTTGGGTGAGCAGTTCTTC,CASSQDLGEQFF
TRBV4-2,-,few,TRBJ1-2,TGTGCCAGCAGCCAAGGGGGACCGCGGAGCGGGACCCCTGGCTACACCTTC,CASSQGGPRSGTPGYTF
TRBV6-5,-,few,TRBJ2-7,TGTGCCAGCAGTTACTACGACAGGTTGGGCTACGAGCAGTACTTC,CASSYYDRLGYEQYF
TRBV11-2,-,-,TRBJ2-7,TGTGCCAGCAGCTTAGATCTGTTACAGTCAACCTACGAGCAGTACTTC,CASSLDLLQSTYEQYF
TRBV27,-,many,TRBJ2-4,TGTGCCAGCAAGGGTTCCCTAGCCAAAAACATTCAGTACTTC,CASKGSLAKNIQYF
TRBV29-1,-,-,TRBJ1-5,TGCAGCGCCGGGGGGAGGAATCAGCCCCAGCATTTT,CSAGGRNQPQHF
TRBV10-3,-,-,TRBJ1-2,TGTGCCACCGGCAGGGTTGACTATGGCTACACCTTC,CATGRVDYGYTF
TRBV7-2,TRBD1,few,TRBJ2-1,TGTGCCAGCAGTCTCCGGGACAGACCTGAGCAGTTCTTC,CASSLRDRPEQFF
TRBV4-3,-,many,TRBJ1-1,TGCGCCAGCAGCCAAGATTTTGCCGGGACTGAAGCTTTCTTT,CASSQDFAGTEAFF
TRBV27,-,-,TRBJ1-4,TGTGCCAGCAGTTTATTGGGGGCCGGTGAAAAACTGTTTTTT,CASSLLGAGEKLFF
TRBV14,-,few,TRBJ1-1,TGTGCCAGCAGCCCCCTCTCAGGCATGGGCACTGAAGCTTTCTTT,CASSPLSGMGTEAFF
TRBV6-2/TRBV6-3,TRBD1,few,TRBJ1-5,TGTGCCAGCAGTCATATCGGAGACAGGGGGCAGCCCCAGCATTTT,CASSHIGDRGQPQHF
TRBV3-1,-,few,TRBJ1-1,TGTGCCAGCAGCCAATCCAGAGGATCTAAGGCTTTCTTT,CASSQSRGSKAFF
TRBV20-1,TRBD2,few,TRBJ2-3,TGCAGTGCTAGATACGCGGGGGTGAGAGATACGCAGTATTTT,CSARYAGVRDTQYF
TRBV6-2/TRBV6-3,TRBD1,few,TRBJ1-2,TGTGCCAGCAGTTGGGGGACAGAGGGCTACACCTTC,CASSWGTEGYTF
TRBV9,-,few,TRBJ2-1,TGTGCCAGCAGCGCCAGCAGGGGGGGTAGCGGTCGGTACAATGAGCAGTTCTTC,CASSASRGGSGRYNEQFF
TRBV6-1,-,few,TRBJ2-2,TGTGCCGTAGCCCCGGGACAGAACACCGGGGAGCTGTTTTTT,CAVAPGQNTGELFF
TRBV19,TRBD2,-,TRBJ2-7,TGTGCCAGTAGTATCCTAGCGGGGGTCGAGCAGTACTTC,CASSILAGVEQYF
TRBV12-1,-,-,TRBJ2-5,TGTGCCAGCACCTCTATTTATGGGGCAAAGAGGCAAGAGACCCAGTACTTC,CASTSIYGAKRQETQYF
TRBV5-1,-,many,TRBJ1-2,TGCGCCAGCAGCTTGGCTGGCACTCCCGCTAACTATGGCTACACCTTC,CASSLAGTPANYGYTF
TRBV29-1,-,many,TRBJ2-3,TGCAGCGTTAGCGGGAGCACAGATACGCAGTATTTT,CSVSGSTDTQYF
TRBV18,-,few,TRBJ1-2,TGTGCCAGCTCGCGGGACGCCGCTAACTATGGCTACACCTTC,CASSRDAANYGYTF
TRBV7-9,-,many,TRBJ2-7,TGTGCCAGCAGCTTATTCGCAGGGGGGACAAGCGAGCAGTACTTC,CASSLFAGGTSEQYF
TRBV7-9,-,many,TRBJ1-4,TGTGCCAGCAGCTTTGTACGGCGGGAGGAAAAACTGTTTTTT,CASSFVRREEKLFF
TRBV5-4,-,-,TRBJ1-2,TGTGCCAGCAGCCCCTGGGGGGCCTCCTCGGACTATGGCTACACCTTC,CASSPWGASSDYGYTF
TRBV7-9,TRBD1,many,TRBJ1-4,TGTGCCAGCAGCTCACTAGGGGGCCTGTTCGAAAAACTGTTTTTT,CASSSLGGLFEKLFF
TRBV19,TRBD1,-,TRBJ1-2,TGTGCCAGTAGTGGCAAAAGAGGGACAGCCTATGGCTACACCTTC,CASSGKRGTAYGYTF
TRBV12-3/TRBV12-4,-,-,TRBJ2-5,TGTGCCAGCACCGGGGGCTGGGAGACCCAGTACTTC,CASTGGWETQYF
TRBV14,-,-,TRBJ1-3,TGTGCCAGCAGCCCGTTGGACCCAGATCTCTCTGGAAACACCATATATTTT,CASSPLDPDLSGNTIYF
TRBV28,-,-,TRBJ1-2,TGTGCCTCCAGGGCTGGGGGGAACTATGGCTACACCTTC,CASRAGGNYGYTF
TRBV6-5,-,-,TRBJ2-2,TGTGCCAGCAGGGGGGTCAACACCGGGGAGCTGTTTTTT,CASRGVNTGELFF
TRBV5-1,-,-,TRBJ2-3,TGCGACAGCAGCTTGGCCTTGGGGACCTACACAGTTACGCAGTATTTT,CDSSLALGTYTVTQYF
TRBV6-4,TRBD2,many,TRBJ2-3,TGTGCCAGCAGTGACGGGGGGGGCACAGATACGCAGTATTTT,CASSDGGGTDTQYF
TRBV19,-,few,TRBJ2-5,TGTGCCAGTAGTATGGGTTGGGGGCAGGAGACCCAGTACTTC,CASSMGWGQETQYF
TRBV6-5,-,few,TRBJ1-5,TGTGCCAGCAGCAACTACAGGGTCGGGGGCAATCAGCCCCAGCATTTT,CASSNYRVGGNQPQHF
TRBV7-9,-,-,TRBJ1-2,TGTGCCAGCAGCTTAGCCGACAGGCCACAGTTGGGCTACACCTTC,CASSLADRPQLGYTF
TRBV5-1,TRBD1,few,TRBJ2-5,TGCGCCAGCAGCTTCGGGACAGGGTTTCGGGAGACCCAGTACTTC,CASSFGTGFRETQYF
TRBV6-5,-,-,TRBJ1-5,TGTGCCAGCAGGTGGGGGTACAATCAGCCCCAGCATTTT,CASRWGYNQPQHF
TRBV7-2,-,-,TRBJ2-1,TGTGCCAGCAGCTTAGGGTCCGGGGCCAGCTCCTACAATGAGCAGTTCTTC,CASSLGSGASSYNEQFF
TRBV15,TRBD1,-,TRBJ2-7,TGTGCCACCAGCCGGACAGGGGGCCCGGTCGAGCAGTACTTC,CATSRTGGPVEQYF
TRBV5-1,-,many,TRBJ2-5,TGCGCCAGCAGCTTGGGCACTCTAAATTCAGGAGAGACCCAGTACTTC,CASSLGTLNSGETQYF
TRBV4-2,-,-,TRBJ1-5,TGTGCCAGCAGCCAAAGCGATGGGGGGATTCAGCCCCAGCATTTT,CASSQSDGGIQPQHF
TRBV7-9,-,many,TRBJ1-2,TGTGCCAGCAGCCCCAGTACAGGCTATGGCTACACCTTC,CASSPSTGYGYTF
TRBV9,-,few,TRBJ2-5,TGTGCCAGCAGCCCCGGAGCAGCCAGTCAAGAGACCCAGTACTTC,CASSPGAASQETQYF